Detailed here is one T cell receptor (beta chain). The germline CDR1 and CDR2 sequences are MGHDK and SYGVNS. This CDR3 has 14 amino acids. J was trimmed by 5 bases and V by 4 bases; bases with no gene match: 4. Libraries were prepared by immunoSEQ multiplex PCR; TCRdb keeps only in-frame clonotypes and omits some of them. Among tens of thousands of clones, roughly two thirds were seen once, and the ten largest hold approximately 4.8%. These data belong to a study of blood T cell repertoires in COVID-19. This clonotype was obtained from a woman in her 70s with COVID-19, enrolled during active disease. The chain recombines TRBV25-1 with TRBJ2-3; 9 bases are shared with TRBD2. The specimen sequenced was peripheral blood. CDR3 sequence reads: CASSAAGGIDTQYF. The CDR3, as DNA: TGTGCCAGCAGTGCGGCGGGGGGGATAGATACGCAGTATTTT.